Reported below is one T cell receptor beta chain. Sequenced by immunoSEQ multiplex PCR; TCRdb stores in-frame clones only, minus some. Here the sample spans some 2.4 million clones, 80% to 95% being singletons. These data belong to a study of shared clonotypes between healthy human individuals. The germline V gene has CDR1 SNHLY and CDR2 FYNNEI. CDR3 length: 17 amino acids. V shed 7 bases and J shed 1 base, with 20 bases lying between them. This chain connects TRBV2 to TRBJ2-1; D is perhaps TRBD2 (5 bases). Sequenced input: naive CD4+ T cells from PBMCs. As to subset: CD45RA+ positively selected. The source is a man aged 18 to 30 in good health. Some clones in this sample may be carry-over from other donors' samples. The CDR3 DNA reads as TGTGCCAGCAAGGATCGATTGAGGCTAGCTTCCTACAATGAGCAGTTCTTC. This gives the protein CASKDRLRLASYNEQFF. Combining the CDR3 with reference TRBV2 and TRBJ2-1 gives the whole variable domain EPEVTQTPSHQVTQMGQEVILRCVPISNHLYFYWYRQILGQKVEFLVSFYNNEISEKSEIFDDQFSVERPDGSNFTLKIRSTKLEDSAMYFCASKDRLRLASYNEQFFGPGTRLTVL.